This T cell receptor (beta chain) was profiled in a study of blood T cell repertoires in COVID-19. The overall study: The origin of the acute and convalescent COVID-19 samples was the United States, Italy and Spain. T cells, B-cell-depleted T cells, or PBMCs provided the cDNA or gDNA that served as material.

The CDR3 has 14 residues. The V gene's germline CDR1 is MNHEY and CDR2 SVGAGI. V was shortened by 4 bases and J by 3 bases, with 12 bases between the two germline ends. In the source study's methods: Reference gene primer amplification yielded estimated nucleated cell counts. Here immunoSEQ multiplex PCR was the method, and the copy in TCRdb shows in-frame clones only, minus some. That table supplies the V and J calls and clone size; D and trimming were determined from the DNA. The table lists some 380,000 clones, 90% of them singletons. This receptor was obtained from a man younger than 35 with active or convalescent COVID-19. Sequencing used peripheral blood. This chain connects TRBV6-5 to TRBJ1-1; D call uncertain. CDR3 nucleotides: TGTGCCAGCAGTTCGGAGGGAAGGGACACTGAAGCTTTCTTT. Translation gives CASSSEGRDTEAFF.